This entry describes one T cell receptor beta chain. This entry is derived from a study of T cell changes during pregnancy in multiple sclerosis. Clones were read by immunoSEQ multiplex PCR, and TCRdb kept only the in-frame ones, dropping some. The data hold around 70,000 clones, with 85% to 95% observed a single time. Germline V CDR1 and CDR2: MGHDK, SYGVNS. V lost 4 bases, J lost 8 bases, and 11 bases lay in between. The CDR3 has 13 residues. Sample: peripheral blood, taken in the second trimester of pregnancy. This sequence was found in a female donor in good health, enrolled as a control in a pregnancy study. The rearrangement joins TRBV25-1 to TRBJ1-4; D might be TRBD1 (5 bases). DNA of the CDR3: TGTGCCAGCAGTGCTGGCGGGGGAGAAAAACTGTTTTTT. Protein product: CASSAGGGEKLFF.